The source of this T cell receptor (beta chain) is a study of shared clonotypes between healthy human individuals. Study observations and caveats: Sampling used blood alone; tissue repertoires probably differ.

Note on this clone: No antigen is known for it.

The data were produced by immunoSEQ multiplex PCR, yet TCRdb's version contains in-frame clones alone and is incomplete. The sample lists about 2.3 million clones, 80% to 95% occurring once. Trimming at V came to 3 bases and at J to 2 bases, leaving 7 bases not matched to a gene. The CDR3 extends over 15 amino acids. Germline V CDR1 and CDR2: LNHDA, SQIVND (reference sequence). Sequenced: naive CD4+ T cells from PBMCs. Subset given: CD45RA+ positively selected. This sequence originates from a young man in good health. Some clones in this sample may be carry-over from other donors' samples. This chain uses TRBV19 with TRBJ2-7, with 7 bases lining up with TRBD1. The CDR3 DNA follows: TGTGCCAGTAGTATTTCACAGGGGATTACCTACGAGCAGTACTTC. The encoded protein is CASSISQGITYEQYF.